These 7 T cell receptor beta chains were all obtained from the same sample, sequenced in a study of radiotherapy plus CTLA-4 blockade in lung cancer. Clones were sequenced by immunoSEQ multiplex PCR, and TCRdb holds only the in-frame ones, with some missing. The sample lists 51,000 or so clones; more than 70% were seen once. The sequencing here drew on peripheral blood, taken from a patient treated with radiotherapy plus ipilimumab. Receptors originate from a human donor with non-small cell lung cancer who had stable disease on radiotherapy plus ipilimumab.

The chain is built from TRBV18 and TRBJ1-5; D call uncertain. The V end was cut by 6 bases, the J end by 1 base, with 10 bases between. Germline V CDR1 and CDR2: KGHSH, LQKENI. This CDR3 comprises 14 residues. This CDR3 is CASSTSNSNQPQHF. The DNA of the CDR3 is TGTGCCAGCTCGACGTCAAACAGCAATCAGCCCCAGCATTTT.

CDR3 amino acids: CASSSQGSPGDTQYF. CDR3 coding DNA: TGTGCCAGCAGCTCACAGGGTTCACCCGGGGATACGCAGTATTTT. V gene TRBV7-3 combines with J gene TRBJ2-3; a weak D match, TRBD1 (6 bases). The ends were cut back, 4 bases at V and 6 bases at J, with 17 bases in the middle. This CDR3 region has 15 residues. Germline lookup yields CDR1 SGHTA and CDR2 FQGTGA.

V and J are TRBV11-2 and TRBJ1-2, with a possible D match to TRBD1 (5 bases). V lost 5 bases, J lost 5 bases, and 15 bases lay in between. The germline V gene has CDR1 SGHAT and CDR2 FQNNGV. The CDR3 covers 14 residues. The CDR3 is CASSLLDRPYGYTF. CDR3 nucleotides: TGTGCCAGCAGCCTCCTCGACAGACCATATGGCTACACCTTC.

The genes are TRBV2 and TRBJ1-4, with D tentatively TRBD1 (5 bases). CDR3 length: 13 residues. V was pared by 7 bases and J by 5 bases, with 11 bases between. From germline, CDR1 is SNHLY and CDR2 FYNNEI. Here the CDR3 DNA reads TGTGCCAGCACCAGGGCAGAAAATGAAAAACTGTTTTTT. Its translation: CASTRAENEKLFF.

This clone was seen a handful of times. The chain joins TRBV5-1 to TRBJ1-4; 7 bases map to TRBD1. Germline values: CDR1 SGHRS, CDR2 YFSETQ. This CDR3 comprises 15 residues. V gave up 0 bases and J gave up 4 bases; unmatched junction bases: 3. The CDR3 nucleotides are TGCGCCAGCAGCTTGGGAGGACAGGTTAATGAAAAACTGTTTTTT. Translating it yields CASSLGGQVNEKLFF. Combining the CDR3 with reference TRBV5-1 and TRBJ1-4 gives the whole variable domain KAGVTQTPRYLIKTRGQQVTLSCSPISGHRSVSWYQQTPGQGLQFLFEYFSETQRNKGNFPGRFSGRQFSNSRSEMNVSTLELGDSALYLCASSLGGQVNEKLFFGSGTQLSVL.

The CDR3 sequence: CASSLGLAGGIDTQYF. The CDR3 coding sequence is TGTGCCAGCAGCTTAGGACTAGCGGGGGGGATAGATACGCAGTATTTT. The chain links TRBV7-8 to TRBJ2-3; 14 nucleotides align to TRBD2. Germline CDR1 reads SGHVS; CDR2 reads FQNEAQ. This CDR3 contains 16 residues. V lost 1 base, J lost 5 bases, and 2 bases stayed unmatched.

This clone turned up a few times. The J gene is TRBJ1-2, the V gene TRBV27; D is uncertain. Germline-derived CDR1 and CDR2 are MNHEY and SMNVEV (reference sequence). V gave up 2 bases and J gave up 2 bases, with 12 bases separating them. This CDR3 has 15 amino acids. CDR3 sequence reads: CASSLRYGQNYGYTF. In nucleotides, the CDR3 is TGTGCCAGCAGTTTACGGTATGGGCAGAACTATGGCTACACCTTC.